A selection of T cell receptor beta chains follows, all from one sample in a study of monozygotic twins with inflammatory bowel disease. TCRdb reanalyzed the 5' RACE reads and collapses them to one entry per CDR3 protein, without DNA. The table lists around 370,000 distinct CDR3 sequences. The sample taken for sequencing was blood. These receptors originate from a human donor with ulcerative colitis or Crohn's disease, or a healthy co-twin of an affected twin (not recorded which). Both conserved end residues are part of each CDR3. Each record gives: V gene, J gene, CDR3 protein.

TRBV7-9	TRBJ2-5	CASTREGFGQETQYF
TRBV12-3/TRBV12-4	TRBJ1-2	CASTFWGKSYTF
TRBV4-1	TRBJ2-1	CASSPITLRGDNEQFF
TRBV7-9	TRBJ2-3	CASSFQAGGPF
TRBV9	TRBJ2-2	CASSVVGGLNTGELFF
TRBV20-1	TRBJ2-2	CSARDRGVGTGELFF
TRBV12-3/TRBV12-4	TRBJ2-3	CASSLAGQGFSTDTQYF
TRBV28	TRBJ2-3	CASSAGGGTDTQYF
TRBV7-7	TRBJ2-2	CASSLRDMDTGELFF
TRBV4-3	TRBJ2-1	CASSQVATGTSYNEQFF
TRBV5-1	TRBJ2-2	CASSLVPGDTGELFF
TRBV5-5	TRBJ2-7	CASSLGDGGYEQYF
TRBV7-3	TRBJ2-1	CASSPLASNEQFF
TRBV20-1	TRBJ2-3	CSARDYQRGPSTDTQYF
TRBV24-1	TRBJ2-3	CATSSTGGPSDTQYF
TRBV18	TRBJ1-6	CASSLSGTVNSPLHF
TRBV6-1	TRBJ1-2	CASRTTGTADGYTF
TRBV7-7	TRBJ2-1	CASSLVVRTGGPGDEQFF
TRBV28	TRBJ1-2	CASSLSGRGRDGYTF
TRBV7-6	TRBJ2-5	CASSYAGPGGETQYF
TRBV6-2/TRBV6-3	TRBJ2-7	CASSYGLAGALEQYF
TRBV3-1	TRBJ2-7	CASSHRQGDSYEQYF
TRBV20-1	TRBJ2-1	CSAYERLVINEQFF
TRBV5-1	TRBJ2-6	CASSSDRTGANVLTF
TRBV15	TRBJ2-5	CATSRDPVTSGSQETQYF
TRBV9	TRBJ2-3	CASSDTAGEDTQYF
TRBV4-3	TRBJ2-7	CASSQMGTSGHYEQYF
TRBV7-3	TRBJ2-3	CASSRPRGGWSTDTQYF
TRBV9	TRBJ2-1	CASSVGQGRNEQFF
TRBV6-2/TRBV6-3	TRBJ1-5	CASRYYGNQPQHF
TRBV3-1	TRBJ2-7	CASSQDSGLAGVSYEQYF
TRBV5-1	TRBJ1-4	CASSLSLRRDRGEKLFF
TRBV4-3	TRBJ1-2	CASSQSPGQPYGYTF
TRBV7-8	TRBJ1-1	CASSPQGGVRTEAFF
TRBV10-3	TRBJ2-5	CAISEAVEETQYF
TRBV30	TRBJ1-5	CAWSGNGGWDQPQHF
TRBV4-2	TRBJ1-2	CASSQKTYGYTF
TRBV5-1	TRBJ2-1	CASSLVTGNEQFF
TRBV7-9	TRBJ1-2	CASSSDSFYGYTF
TRBV3-1	TRBJ2-7	CASSQDLGQGPIEQYF
TRBV5-1	TRBJ2-3	CASSLWAGRTDTQYF
TRBV29-1	TRBJ2-6	CSVAGDREATGANVLTF
TRBV5-6	TRBJ1-1	CASSFVSGRHLNTEAFF
TRBV15	TRBJ1-2	CATSRDRQGRDGYTF
TRBV19	TRBJ1-2	CASSIGVLLGRNYGYTF
TRBV5-1	TRBJ2-5	CASSLMGRGETQYF
TRBV19	TRBJ2-7	CASSIPGGFYEQYF
TRBV12-3/TRBV12-4	TRBJ1-2	CASIGQGLFYGYTF
TRBV28	TRBJ2-7	CASSNRVHEQYF
TRBV6-2/TRBV6-3	TRBJ2-7	CASSYSKQGKHYFEQYF
TRBV5-6	TRBJ2-1	CASSLRTSGRRYNEQFF
TRBV11-3	TRBJ2-3	CASPVAGVSTDTQYF